A selection of T cell receptor beta chains follows, all from one sample in a study of regulatory and conventional T cells in RAG deficiency. TCRdb's copy holds only in-frame clones and misses some; the assay was immunoSEQ multiplex PCR. The data hold around 22,000 clones, with 85% to 95% observed a single time. The sample was also reused in another study, on regulatory T cells.

Material: CD4+ T cells sorted from blood. The receptors derive from a human donor in good health. The CDR3 runs from the conserved cysteine through the conserved F or W. D genes are given only for firm matches. Size tells how often a clone was seen (once, few, many) or the class of an expanded clone, and some rows leave it out.

length	D	size	J	V	CDR3	DNA
14	TRBD2	.	TRBJ2-2	TRBV2	CASSEGLADGELFF	TGTGCCAGCAGTGAGGGACTAGCGGACGGGGAGCTGTTTTTT
14	TRBD1	.	TRBJ2-1	TRBV5-4	CASRRGQVENEQFF	TGTGCCAGCAGACGGGGACAGGTAGAGAATGAGCAGTTCTTC
15	TRBD1	.	TRBJ1-5	TRBV2	CASRETGKGNQPQHF	TGTGCCAGCAGGGAGACAGGGAAAGGCAATCAGCCCCAGCATTTT
13	.	.	TRBJ2-5	TRBV13	CASSLGQEETQYF	TGTGCCAGCAGCTTAGGGCAAGAAGAGACCCAGTACTTC
16	.	.	TRBJ1-5	TRBV6-1	CASSEVKGYGNQPQHF	TGTGCCAGCAGTGAAGTTAAGGGGTATGGCAATCAGCCCCAGCATTTT
13	.	.	TRBJ2-3	TRBV25-1	CASRRNLADTQYF	TGTGCCAGCAGACGGAACCTCGCAGATACGCAGTATTTT
15	TRBD1	.	TRBJ1-4	TRBV5-1	CASSLDTGGGEKLFF	TGCGCCAGCAGCTTGGATACAGGGGGCGGCGAAAAACTGTTTTTT
15	.	.	TRBJ1-4	TRBV18	CASSPLAGSKEKLFF	TGTGCCAGCTCACCACTCGCAGGGTCTAAAGAAAAACTGTTTTTT
16	TRBD1	.	TRBJ1-3	TRBV5-1	CASSLVPGGSGNTIYF	TGCGCCAGCAGCTTGGTTCCAGGGGGTTCTGGAAACACCATATATTTT
15	TRBD1	few	TRBJ1-2	TRBV25-1	CASSEGGGQLYGYTF	TGTGCCAGCAGTGAGGGGGGGGGACAGCTCTATGGCTACACCTTC
14	TRBD1	.	TRBJ2-5	TRBV5-1	CASSQDRGRGTQYF	TGCGCCAGCAGCCAGGACAGGGGGAGGGGGACCCAGTACTTC
20	TRBD1	.	TRBJ2-6	TRBV5-1	CASSPIGGQAASSGANVLTF	TGCGCCAGCAGCCCGATAGGTGGACAGGCCGCTAGCTCTGGGGCCAACGTCCTGACTTTC
18	TRBD2	.	TRBJ2-5	TRBV27	CASPPALGGGGGKETQYF	TGTGCCAGCCCGCCTGCTTTGGGGGGGGGCGGGGGGAAAGAGACCCAGTACTTC
13	.	.	TRBJ2-7	TRBV6-5	CASSSTGTGEQYF	TGTGCCAGCAGTTCCACCGGGACCGGCGAGCAGTACTTC
11	.	.	TRBJ1-2	TRBV20-1	CSAGGAVGYTF	TGCAGTGCTGGGGGCGCGGTTGGCTACACCTTC
15	.	few	TRBJ1-3	TRBV2	CASSARLIRGNTIYF	TGTGCCAGCAGTGCCAGGCTAATCAGGGGAAACACCATATATTTT
15	.	.	TRBJ1-1	TRBV4-2	CASSQVASSRTEAFF	TGTGCCAGCAGCCAAGTCGCCAGCTCGCGGACTGAAGCTTTCTTT
14	.	.	TRBJ1-3	TRBV7-2	CASSLEGIGRTIYF	TGTGCCAGCAGCTTAGAAGGTATCGGGCGTACCATATATTTT
16	TRBD2	.	TRBJ2-1	TRBV28	CASSLHTSGRDNEQFF	TGTGCCAGCAGTCTTCATACTAGCGGGAGAGACAATGAGCAGTTCTTC
15	TRBD1	.	TRBJ1-4	TRBV19	CASSLGQGTSEKLFF	TGTGCCAGTAGTTTGGGACAGGGGACCTCGGAAAAACTGTTTTTT
15	.	.	TRBJ1-2	TRBV6-4	CASSDPRESNYGYTF	TGTGCCAGCAGTGATCCCCGGGAATCCAACTATGGCTACACCTTC
15	.	.	TRBJ1-3	TRBV27	CASSLGRGRGNTIYF	TGTGCCAGCAGTTTAGGCAGGGGACGTGGAAACACCATATATTTT
13	.	.	TRBJ1-1	TRBV10-3	CAISESENTEAFF	TGTGCCATCAGTGAATCCGAGAACACTGAAGCTTTCTTT
14	.	.	TRBJ2-7	TRBV5-1	CASSLAAGRGEQYF	TGCGCCAGCAGCTTGGCCGCGGGCAGGGGCGAGCAGTACTTC
17	TRBD2	.	TRBJ2-5	TRBV5-8	CASSPGTSGSSQETQYF	TGTGCCAGCAGCCCGGGGACTAGCGGGAGTTCCCAAGAGACCCAGTACTTC
15	.	few	TRBJ2-3	TRBV5-1	CASSLSTPRTDTQYF	TGCGCCAGCAGCTTGAGCACACCGCGCACAGATACGCAGTATTTT
14	TRBD1	.	TRBJ2-7	TRBV2	CASLPGTGMNEQYF	TGTGCCAGCCTACCCGGGACAGGGATGAACGAGCAGTACTTC
14	.	.	TRBJ1-1	TRBV7-2	CASSPNPGNTEAFF	TGTGCCAGCAGCCCCAACCCCGGGAACACTGAAGCTTTCTTT
14	.	.	TRBJ1-1	TRBV18	CASSPSRMNTEAFF	TGTGCCAGCTCACCATCCCGGATGAACACTGAAGCTTTCTTT